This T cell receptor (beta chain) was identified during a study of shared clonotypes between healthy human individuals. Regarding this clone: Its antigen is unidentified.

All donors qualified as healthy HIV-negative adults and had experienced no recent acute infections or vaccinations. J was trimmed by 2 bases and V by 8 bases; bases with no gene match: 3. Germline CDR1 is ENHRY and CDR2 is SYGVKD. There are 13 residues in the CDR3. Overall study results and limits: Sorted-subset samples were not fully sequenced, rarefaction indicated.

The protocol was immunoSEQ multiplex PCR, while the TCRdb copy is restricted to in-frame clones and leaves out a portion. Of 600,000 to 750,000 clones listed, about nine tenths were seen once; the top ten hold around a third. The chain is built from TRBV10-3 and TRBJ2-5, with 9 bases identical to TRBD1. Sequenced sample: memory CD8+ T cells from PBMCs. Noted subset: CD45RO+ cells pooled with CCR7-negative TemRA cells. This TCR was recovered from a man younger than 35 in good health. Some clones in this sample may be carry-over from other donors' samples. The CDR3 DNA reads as TGTGCCATCGGGACAGGGAGTCAAGAGACCCAGTACTTC. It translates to CAIGTGSQETQYF.